These 31 T cell receptor beta chains share one sample of origin, sequenced in a study of T cell responses to AZD1222 COVID-19 vaccine. Clones were sequenced by immunoSEQ multiplex PCR, and TCRdb holds only the in-frame ones, with some missing. The sample has 35,000 to 55,000 clones, around three quarters seen once. Sample: peripheral blood, taken 28 days after the second dose of the MenACWY control vaccine. These receptors were obtained from an adult who received the MenACWY meningococcal vaccine as a control.

CDR3 bases: TGTGCCAGCAGTCTACATCCGTTCACCGGGGAGCTGTTTTTT. Its protein is CASSLHPFTGELFF. V is TRBV28 and J is TRBJ2-2; D uncertain. This CDR3 is 14 amino acids long. Germline V gives CDR1 MDHEN, CDR2 SYDVKM. With 5 bases removed from V and 4 bases from J, the gap between germline ends came to 11 bases.

J is TRBJ2-3 and V is TRBV9, with TRBD2 as a possible D gene (6 bases). The V gene's germline CDR1 is SGDLS and CDR2 YYNGEE. This CDR3 spans 14 amino acids. The V gene lost 0 bases and the J gene lost 3 bases, with 8 bases spanning the gap. CDR3 coding DNA: TGTGCCAGCAGCGTAGTGGGAGGAACAGATACGCAGTATTTT. It encodes CASSVVGGTDTQYF.

As to this clone: One junction end does not reproduce the germline sequence, and a read error may be involved. The gene calls are TRBV2 and TRBJ1-4; tentative D call: TRBD1 (6 bases). In germline, CDR1 is SNHLY, CDR2 FYNNEI. CDR3 length: 14 residues. The CDR3: CATSRTDLNEKLFF. The CDR3 region has the DNA TGTGCCACCAGTCGGACAGACCTTAATGAAAAACTGTTTTTT.

The chain carries TRBV15 and TRBJ2-5; tentative D call: TRBD1 (6 bases). The V end was cut by 6 bases, the J end by 4 bases, with 15 bases between. The V gene's germline CDR1 is LNHNV and CDR2 YYDKDF (reference sequence). This CDR3 spans 14 amino acids. In DNA, the CDR3 is TGTGCCACCAGACCTCAGGACAGACGAGAGACCCAGTACTTC. Its protein product is CATRPQDRRETQYF.

This clone was seen a single time. The chain has TRBV6-5 and TRBJ2-5; TRBD1 matches 9 bases. The CDR3 spans 15 residues. Germline V gene sequence: CDR1 MNHEY, CDR2 SVGAGI. Unmatched junction bases numbered 11, after V lost 5 bases and J lost 7 bases. In DNA, the CDR3 is TGTGCCAGCAGTCAAAGACGGACAGGGGACGGGACCCAGTACTTC. It specifies CASSQRRTGDGTQYF.

The rearrangement uses TRBV7-9 and TRBJ2-1, with 7 bases matching TRBD1. Trimming cost V 9 bases and J 5 bases; bases outside gene matches: 7. The CDR3 contains 13 residues. Germline-derived CDR1 and CDR2 are SEHNR and FQNEAQ (reference sequence). CDR3 coding DNA: TGTGCCAGTTTTCGGGACAGCCACAATGAGCAGTTCTTC. Translated: CASFRDSHNEQFF.

The chain links TRBV14 to TRBJ2-1; D is uncertain. CDR1 SGHDN and CDR2 FVKESK come from the germline V gene. Trimming removed 6 bases at V and 7 bases at J, with 10 bases between. This CDR3 has 12 residues. CDR3: CASRGWANEQFF. DNA for the CDR3: TGTGCCAGCAGGGGGTGGGCGAATGAGCAGTTCTTC.

V is TRBV19 and J is TRBJ1-3, with TRBD1 identical over 7 bases. Germline trimming cut 5 bases from V and 4 bases from J; bases unmatched to any gene: 5. CDR1 LNHDA and CDR2 SQIVND come from the germline V gene (reference sequence). The CDR3 contains 14 residues. CDR3 sequence reads: CASSARTGGNTIYF. CDR3 in DNA: TGTGCCAGTAGTGCCCGGACAGGAGGAAACACCATATATTTT.

The DNA of the CDR3 is TGTGCCAGCTCACCTAGTAGCAATCAGCCCCAGCATTTT. Encoded protein: CASSPSSNQPQHF. V gene TRBV18 combines with J gene TRBJ1-5; no reliable D call. Trimming cost V 3 bases and J 0 bases, with 3 bases left between them. CDR3 length: 13 residues. Germline V gene data show CDR1 as KGHSH and CDR2 as LQKENI.

The chain combines TRBV5-7 with TRBJ1-4; D unclear. Being an ORF, TRBV5-7 has a function that is uncertain. The CDR3 has 14 residues. V lost 0 bases and J lost 8, with 11 bases in between. The CDR3 protein is CASSLVSPKEKLFF. CDR3 nucleotides: TGTGCCAGCAGCTTGGTATCACCGAAGGAAAAACTGTTTTTT.

The chain uses TRBV7-9 and TRBJ1-5; tentative D call: TRBD1 (5 bases). V shed 1 base and J shed 2 bases, with 9 bases lying between them. Germline V gene data show CDR1 as SEHNR and CDR2 as FQNEAQ (reference sequence). CDR3 length: 15 amino acids. CDR3 coding DNA: TGTGCCAGCAGCTTAGATGGGGCTGGCAATCAGCCCCAGCATTTT. Its translation is CASSLDGAGNQPQHF.

J is TRBJ1-6 and V is TRBV6-5, with 7 bases aligning to TRBD1. This CDR3 region has 15 residues. Germline V CDR1 and CDR2: MNHEY, SVGAGI. J gave up 6 bases and V 6 bases, and 8 bases lay outside the gene matches. Written as DNA, the CDR3 is TGTGCCAGCAGATCCAACGACAGGGTTAATTCACCCCTCCACTTT. Amino acid sequence: CASRSNDRVNSPLHF.

The gene calls are TRBV18 and TRBJ2-1; 11 bases map to TRBD2. The germline gives CDR1 KGHSH, CDR2 LQKENI. The CDR3 is 16 residues long. V lost 3 bases to trimming and J lost 4 bases; unmatched junction nucleotides: 5. Here the CDR3 reads CASSPAGTSGYNEQFF. CDR3 bases: TGTGCCAGCTCACCTGCCGGGACTAGCGGTTACAATGAGCAGTTCTTC. The complete variable domain, with remaining parts taken from reference TRBV18 and TRBJ2-1, reads NAGVMQNPRHLVRRRGQEARLRCSPMKGHSHVYWYRQLPEEGLKFMVYLQKENIIDESGMPKERFSAEFPKEGPSILRIQQVVRGDSAAYFCASSPAGTSGYNEQFFGPGTRLTVL.

The V and J genes are TRBV5-1 and TRBJ2-1; no firm D call. Trimming stripped 1 base from V and 3 bases from J, with 8 bases between. From germline, CDR1 is SGHRS and CDR2 YFSETQ. This CDR3 region has 14 residues. For the CDR3, the DNA is TGCGCCAGCAGCTTGTCGGTAAACTACAATGAGCAGTTCTTC. Translation gives CASSLSVNYNEQFF.

The V call is TRBV19, the J call TRBJ1-1; D uncertain. Germline V gene sequence: CDR1 LNHDA, CDR2 SQIVND (reference sequence). With 3 bases removed from V and 1 base from J, the gap between germline ends came to 6 bases. The CDR3 has 13 amino acids. The CDR3 reads CASSIGKNTEAFF. For the CDR3, the DNA is TGTGCCAGTAGTATTGGAAAGAACACTGAAGCTTTCTTT.

This rearrangement joins TRBV10-3 to TRBJ2-2, with D uncertain. V was cut by 0 bases and J by 0 bases, with 5 bases left in between. CDR1 and CDR2 (germline): ENHRY, SYGVKD. The CDR3 runs 15 residues. In DNA form, the CDR3 reads TGTGCCATCAGTGAGTCGCTAGCGAACACCGGGGAGCTGTTTTTT. This gives the protein CAISESLANTGELFF.

The chain is built from TRBV7-7 and TRBJ2-1; tentative D call: TRBD1 (6 bases). The V gene's germline CDR1 is SSHAT and CDR2 FNYEAQ (reference sequence). V lost 1 base to trimming and J lost 9 bases, with 13 bases between them. The CDR3 has 14 amino acids. The CDR3 DNA follows: TGTGCCAGCAGCTTAGAGTCCCAGGGGAGTGAGCAGTTCTTC. It codes for CASSLESQGSEQFF.

V usage is TRBV6-6 and J usage is TRBJ1-4, with TRBD1 matching 10 bases. V lost 4 bases to trimming and J lost 5 bases; unmatched junction nucleotides: 1. Per germline, CDR1 MNHNY and CDR2 SVGAGI (reference sequence). The CDR3 contains 14 residues. The CDR3 loop reads CASSLGQGNEKLFF. CDR3 coding DNA: TGTGCCAGCAGTTTGGGACAGGGGAATGAAAAACTGTTTTTT.

This chain links TRBV5-5 with TRBJ2-3; 9 bases are shared with TRBD2. In germline, CDR1 is SGHKS, CDR2 YYEKEE (reference sequence). Trimming at V came to 4 bases and at J to 5 bases, leaving 5 bases not matched to a gene. This CDR3 spans 14 amino acids. The DNA of the CDR3 is TGTGCCAGCAGCCGCGGGGGGGCAGGAGATACGCAGTATTTT. It yields the protein CASSRGGAGDTQYF.

The chain links TRBV5-1 to TRBJ2-1; D uncertain. The V and J ends lost 8 bases and 1 base respectively, with 13 bases between them. Germline V gene lookup returns CDR1 SGHRS and CDR2 YFSETQ. This CDR3 has 14 amino acids. CDR3 in DNA: TGCGCCAGTGTACCGGGCATTTCCTACAATGAGCAGTTCTTC. It translates to CASVPGISYNEQFF.

The CDR3 spells CASSVDTGQGIRNEQFF. CDR3 nucleotides: TGTGCCAGCAGCGTAGACACCGGACAGGGTATACGCAATGAGCAGTTCTTC. This chain links TRBV9 with TRBJ2-1; 8 nucleotides agree with TRBD1. The germline CDR1 and CDR2 sequences are SGDLS and YYNGEE. This CDR3 spans 17 amino acids. Losses at the gene ends were 0 bases for V and 6 bases for J; bases not matched to a gene: 11. Drawing the rest from reference TRBV9 and TRBJ2-1, the complete variable domain is DSGVTQTPKHLITATGQRVTLRCSPRSGDLSVYWYQQSLDQGLQFLIQYYNGEERAKGNILERFSAQQFPDLHSELNLSSLELGDSALYFCASSVDTGQGIRNEQFFGPGTRLTVL.

This rearrangement joins TRBV10-3 to TRBJ2-3, with 11 bases that match TRBD2. The germline V gene has CDR1 ENHRY and CDR2 SYGVKD. The CDR3 runs to 15 residues. V shed 11 bases and J 2 bases; nucleotides not matched to a gene: 9. The CDR3: CASALAGAPTDTQYF. The CDR3 region has the DNA TGTGCCTCGGCACTAGCGGGGGCCCCCACAGATACGCAGTATTTT.

The chain is built from TRBV6-5 and TRBJ2-7, with unresolved D. CDR3 length: 12 amino acids. Germline-derived CDR1 and CDR2 are MNHEY and SVGAGI. Deletions cut 8 bases from V and 0 bases from J, with 8 bases between. The CDR3 here is CASGDPSYEQYF. The CDR3 DNA follows: TGTGCCAGCGGGGATCCCTCCTACGAGCAGTACTTC.

This sequence joins TRBV5-8 and TRBJ1-5, with no clear D. This CDR3 contains 15 residues. Trimming cost V 0 bases and J 2 bases, with 9 bases left between them. The germline V gene has CDR1 SGHTS and CDR2 YDEGEE. CDR3: CASSLESTGNQPQHF. Here the CDR3 DNA reads TGTGCCAGCAGCTTGGAGTCGACGGGCAATCAGCCCCAGCATTTT.

V gene TRBV9 combines with J gene TRBJ1-1; D is perhaps TRBD1 (5 bases). CDR1 and CDR2 (germline): SGDLS, YYNGEE. V lost 2 bases, J lost 8 bases, and 13 bases lay in between. This CDR3 has 13 amino acids. The CDR3 reads CASSVWDATEAFF. The CDR3 bases are TGTGCCAGCAGCGTTTGGGACGCCACAGAAGCTTTCTTT.

This chain connects TRBV5-1 to TRBJ2-7, with a weak D call TRBD1 (8 bases). Trimming removed 10 bases from V and 3 bases from J, with 23 bases in between. The germline V gene has CDR1 SGHRS and CDR2 YFSETQ. The CDR3 runs to 15 residues. This CDR3 reads CACRPGGGQVYEQYF. The CDR3 coding sequence is TGCGCCTGCCGCCCTGGGGGGGGACAGGTCTACGAGCAGTACTTC.

V usage is TRBV19 and J usage is TRBJ1-1; D gene ambiguous. The germline gives CDR1 LNHDA, CDR2 SQIVND (reference sequence). This CDR3 has 13 residues. V dropped 5 bases and J dropped 7 bases, with 14 bases sitting between them. CDR3: CASSRMRAYEAFF. The CDR3, as DNA: TGTGCCAGTAGTCGCATGAGGGCTTATGAAGCTTTCTTT.

The V gene is TRBV3-1 (or the pseudogene TRBV3-2), the J gene TRBJ1-3; D is uncertain. The CDR3 length is 14 residues. V lost 1 base, J lost 4 bases, and 8 bases lay in between. The germline CDR1 and CDR2 sequences are LGHDT and YNNKEL (reference sequence). The CDR3 DNA follows: TGTGCCAGCAGCCAAGGGGGTAGGGGAAACACCATATATTTT. It encodes CASSQGGRGNTIYF.

The J gene is TRBJ1-6, the V gene TRBV9; possible D gene TRBD1, 5 bases. This CDR3 region has 15 residues. Germline loops: CDR1 SGDLS, CDR2 YYNGEE. Trimming left V 4 bases short and J 4 bases short, with 12 bases between. The CDR3 nucleotides are TGTGCCAGCAGCCCCATGGCAGGGTATAATTCACCCCTCCACTTT. As protein: CASSPMAGYNSPLHF.

The J gene is TRBJ1-6, the V gene TRBV3-1 (or the pseudogene TRBV3-2), with D unclear. From germline, CDR1 is LGHDT and CDR2 YNNKEL (reference sequence). This CDR3 contains 14 residues. The V and J ends lost 5 bases and 7 bases respectively, with 12 bases between them. The CDR3 coding sequence is TGTGCCAGCAGCGAAGGTATTAAAAATTCACCCCTCCACTTT. It translates to CASSEGIKNSPLHF.

The J gene is TRBJ2-5, the V gene TRBV18, with 11 nucleotides matching TRBD2. Germline CDR1 KGHSH, CDR2 LQKENI. The CDR3 loop spans 18 amino acids. V was pared by 3 bases and J by 2 bases, with 11 bases of the junction left unmatched. The CDR3 loop reads CASSPRTSGPGQQETQYF. In nucleotides, the CDR3 is TGTGCCAGCTCACCTAGGACTAGCGGGCCGGGACAACAAGAGACCCAGTACTTC.